Listed here are 3 T cell receptor beta chains from one sample, sequenced in a study of molecular identifiers for immune sequencing clone quantification. TCRdb re-analysed the PCR reads in MiXCR, keeping a single row per CDR3 protein. In the table there are 250,000 to 400,000 distinct CDR3 sequences, about 20% of which are singletons. The sequenced sample was naive CD8+ T cells from blood, with Jurkat cell RNA spiked in. The subset denotes: FACS-sorted CD8+CD4-CCR7+CD45RA+ naive T cells. The receptors originated from a human donor in good health. Some libraries in this study had Jurkat cell RNA spiked in.

This clonotype came up many times. CDR3 DNA: TGTGCCAGCACAAGGGGGGGAAATTCACCCCTCCACTTT. It yields the protein CASTRGGNSPLHF. The rearrangement joins TRBV25-1 to TRBJ1-6; D might be TRBD1 (6 bases). The CDR3 length is 13 residues. Germline V CDR1 and CDR2: MGHDK, SYGVNS. The V end was cut by 7 bases, the J end by 7 bases, with 11 bases between.

The sample holds many counts of this clonotype. This chain joins TRBV14 and TRBJ1-1, with D possibly TRBD1 on 6 matching bases. V lost 4 bases to trimming and J lost 3 bases, with 12 bases between them. Germline values: CDR1 SGHDN, CDR2 FVKESK. The CDR3 contains 14 residues. The CDR3 reads CASSLDSGYTEAFF. The DNA of the CDR3 is TGTGCCAGCAGCCTGGACAGTGGCTACACTGAAGCTTTCTTT.

This clonotype was seen at least ten times. The chain has TRBV28 and TRBJ2-5; the D gene is possibly TRBD2 (5 bases). This CDR3 comprises 14 residues. In germline, CDR1 is MDHEN, CDR2 SYDVKM. V gave up 2 bases and J gave up 3 bases, with 10 bases separating them. The DNA of the CDR3 is TGTGCCAGCAGTTTAGAGGGCAGAAAAGAGACCCAGTACTTC. Translated, it gives CASSLEGRKETQYF. Combining the CDR3 with reference TRBV28 and TRBJ2-5 gives the whole variable domain DVKVTQSSRYLVKRTGEKVFLECVQDMDHENMFWYRQDPGLGLRLIYFSYDVKMKEKGDIPEGYSVSREKKERFSLILESASTNQTSMYLCASSLEGRKETQYFGPGTRLLVL.